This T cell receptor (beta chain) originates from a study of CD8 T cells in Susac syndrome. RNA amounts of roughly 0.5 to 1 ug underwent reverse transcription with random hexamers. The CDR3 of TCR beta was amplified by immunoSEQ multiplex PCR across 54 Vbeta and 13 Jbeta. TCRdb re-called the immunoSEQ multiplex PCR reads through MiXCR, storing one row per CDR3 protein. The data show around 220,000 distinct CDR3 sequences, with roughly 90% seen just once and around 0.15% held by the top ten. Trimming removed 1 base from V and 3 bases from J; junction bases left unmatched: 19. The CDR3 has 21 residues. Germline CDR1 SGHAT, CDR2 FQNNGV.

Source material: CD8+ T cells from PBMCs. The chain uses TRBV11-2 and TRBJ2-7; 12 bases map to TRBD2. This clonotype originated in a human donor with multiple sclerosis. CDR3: CASSLVRSGGLAGPGGYEQYF. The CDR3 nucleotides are TGTGCCAGCAGCTTAGTTCGTTCCGGCGGACTAGCGGGGCCCGGGGGCTACGAGCAGTACTTC.